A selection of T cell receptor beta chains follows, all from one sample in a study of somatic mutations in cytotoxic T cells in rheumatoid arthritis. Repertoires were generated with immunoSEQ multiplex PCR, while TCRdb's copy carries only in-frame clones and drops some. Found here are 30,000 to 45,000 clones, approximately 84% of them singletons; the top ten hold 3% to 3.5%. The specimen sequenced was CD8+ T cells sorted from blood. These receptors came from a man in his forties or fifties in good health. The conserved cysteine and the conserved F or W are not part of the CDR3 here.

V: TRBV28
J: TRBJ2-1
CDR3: ASRPGGNNEQF

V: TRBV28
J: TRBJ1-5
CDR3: ASSSGAVSNQPQH

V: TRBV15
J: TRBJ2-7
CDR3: ATSRDRASSYEQY

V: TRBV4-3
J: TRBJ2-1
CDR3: ASSWDRGSYNEQF

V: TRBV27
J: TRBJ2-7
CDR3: ASSFAGSSYEQY

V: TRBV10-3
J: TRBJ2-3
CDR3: AISELSFTDTQY

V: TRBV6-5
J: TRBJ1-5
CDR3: ASSSFWSENQPQH

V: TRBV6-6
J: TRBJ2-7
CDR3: ASTGQLDSYEQY

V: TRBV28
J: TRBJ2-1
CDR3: ASRIGGRASNEQF

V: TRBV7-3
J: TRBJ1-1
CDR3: ASSLSRGGNTEAF

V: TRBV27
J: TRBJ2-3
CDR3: ASSFTLLAANTDTQY

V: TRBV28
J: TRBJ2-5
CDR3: ASRDRTYFQETQY

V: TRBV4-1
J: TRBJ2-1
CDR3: ASSQGDSYNEQF

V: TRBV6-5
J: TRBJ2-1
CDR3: ASSRGAEQF

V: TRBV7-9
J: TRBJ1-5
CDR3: ASSSGGQPQH

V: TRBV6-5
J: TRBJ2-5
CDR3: ASSYRTSGTETQY

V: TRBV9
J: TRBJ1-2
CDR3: ASSVGNRHGYT

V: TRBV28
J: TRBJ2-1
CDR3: ASSLPSAGGPREQF

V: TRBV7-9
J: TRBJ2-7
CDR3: ASSHRRAYEQY

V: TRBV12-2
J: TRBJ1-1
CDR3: ASRLDPQRSRAVNTEAF

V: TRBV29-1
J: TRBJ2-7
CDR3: SVETGTGYYEQY

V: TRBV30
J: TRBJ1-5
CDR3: AWDGGQFSNQPQH

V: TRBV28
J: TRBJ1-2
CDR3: ASTLGGANGYT

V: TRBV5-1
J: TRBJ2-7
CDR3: ASSLARSYEQY

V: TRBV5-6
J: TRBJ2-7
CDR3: ASSPGLAGREQY

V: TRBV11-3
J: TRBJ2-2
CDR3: ASSLNRGGTGELF

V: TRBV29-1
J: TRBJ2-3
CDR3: SVPGDTQY

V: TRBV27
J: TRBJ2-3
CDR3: ASSLRFSGLELADTQY

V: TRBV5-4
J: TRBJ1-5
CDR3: ASSLDPSQPQH

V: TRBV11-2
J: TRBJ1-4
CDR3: ASSLDKGGASTNEKLF

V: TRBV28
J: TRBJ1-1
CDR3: ASSLQGIGTEAF

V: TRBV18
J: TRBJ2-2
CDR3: ASSPRAGGPTGELF

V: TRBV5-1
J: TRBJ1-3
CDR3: ASSSRDGNTIY

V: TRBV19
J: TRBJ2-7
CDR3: ASSLTSSSYEQY

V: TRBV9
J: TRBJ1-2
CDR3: ASSVATGGGGYT

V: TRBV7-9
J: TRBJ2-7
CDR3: ASSLVSANEQY

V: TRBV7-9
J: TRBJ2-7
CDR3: ASSSSLEWSSYEQY

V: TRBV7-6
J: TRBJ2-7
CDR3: ASGSEDGTYEQY

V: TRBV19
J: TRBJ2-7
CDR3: ASRGGHEQY

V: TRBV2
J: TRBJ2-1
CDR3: ASSGGTTTIDEQF

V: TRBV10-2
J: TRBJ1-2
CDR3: ASSESSGADGYT

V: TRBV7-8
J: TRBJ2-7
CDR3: ASSRGGQGYEQY

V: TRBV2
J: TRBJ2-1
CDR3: ASSLLYNEQF

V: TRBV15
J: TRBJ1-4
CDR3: ATSRESGTGGEKLF

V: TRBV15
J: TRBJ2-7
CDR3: ATSSWGAYEQY

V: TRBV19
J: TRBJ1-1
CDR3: ASKDGGRGTEAF

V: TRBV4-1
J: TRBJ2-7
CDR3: ASSQDSSRVVPYEQY

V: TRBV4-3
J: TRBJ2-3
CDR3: ASSLAGGLAERWTQY

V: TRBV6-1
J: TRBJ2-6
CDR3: ASSEGETGANVLT

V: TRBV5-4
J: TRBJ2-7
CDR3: ASSLGHYYEQY

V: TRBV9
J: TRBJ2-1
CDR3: ASSVDLAGVVADEQF

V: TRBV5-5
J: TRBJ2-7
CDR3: ASIDLAERDYEQY

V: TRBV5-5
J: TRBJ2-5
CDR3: ASTQTGGRETQY

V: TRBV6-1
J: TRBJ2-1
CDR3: ASSDRLAGADEQF

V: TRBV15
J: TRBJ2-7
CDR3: ATRDRAYEQY

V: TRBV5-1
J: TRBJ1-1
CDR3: ASSTTGDTEAF

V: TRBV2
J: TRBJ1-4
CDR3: ASMDGRATNEKLF